One and the same sample provided the 11 T cell receptor beta chains below, sequenced in a study of blood T cell repertoires in COVID-19. Data came from immunoSEQ multiplex PCR; TCRdb stores just in-frame clones and leaves some out. The sample has 150,000 to 160,000 clones, around 83% seen once. Sample: peripheral blood. The receptor source for this set is a woman between 45 and 65 years old with acute or convalescent COVID-19.

The chain uses TRBV7-9 and TRBJ1-3, with D uncertain. The CDR3 length is 12 residues. V was pared by 3 bases and J by 4 bases, with 4 bases between. The germline V gene has CDR1 SEHNR and CDR2 FQNEAQ (reference sequence). CDR3 coding DNA: TGTGCCAGCAGCTTGAGCGGAAACACCATATATTTT. It yields the protein CASSLSGNTIYF. Drawing the rest from reference TRBV7-9 and TRBJ1-3, the complete variable domain is DTGVSQNPRHKITKRGQNVTFRCDPISEHNRLYWYRQTLGQGPEFLTYFQNEAQLEKSRLLSDRFSAERPKGSFSTLEIQRTEQGDSAMYLCASSLSGNTIYFGEGSWLTVV.

This clone was recorded once. This chain joins TRBV4-3 and TRBJ2-7; 9 bases match TRBD1. The CDR3 runs 16 residues. Unmatched junction bases numbered 9, after V lost 1 base and J lost 5 bases. The germline CDR1 and CDR2 sequences are LGHNA and YSLEER. Written as DNA, the CDR3 is TGCGCCAGCAGCCAAGCGTCAACAGGGGGCTGGGACGAGCAGTACTTC. As protein: CASSQASTGGWDEQYF.

The V and J genes are TRBV2 and TRBJ2-7; 10 bases align to TRBD1. CDR3 length: 14 amino acids. Germline CDR1 SNHLY, CDR2 FYNNEI. Losses at the gene ends were 6 bases for V and 5 bases for J; bases not matched to a gene: 7. This CDR3 is CASSRQGARNEQYF. The CDR3 coding sequence is TGTGCCAGCAGCCGACAGGGGGCAAGAAACGAGCAGTACTTC. Full variable domain (missing parts from reference TRBV2 and TRBJ2-7): EPEVTQTPSHQVTQMGQEVILRCVPISNHLYFYWYRQILGQKVEFLVSFYNNEISEKSEIFDDQFSVERPDGSNFTLKIRSTKLEDSAMYFCASSRQGARNEQYFGPGTRLTVT.

The V call is TRBV11-2, the J call TRBJ2-5; the match to TRBD2 covers 8 bases. Germline V gene lookup returns CDR1 SGHAT and CDR2 FQNNGV. J was trimmed by 5 bases and V by 1 base; bases with no gene match: 12. This CDR3 has 17 residues. The CDR3 sequence: CASSLGSGGISWETQYF. The CDR3 region has the DNA TGTGCCAGCAGCTTAGGGAGCGGGGGTATATCGTGGGAGACCCAGTACTTC.

This clone was counted only a few times. This chain uses TRBV6-2 or TRBV6-3 with TRBJ2-5; 8 nucleotides match TRBD1. V gave up 0 bases and J gave up 2 bases; unmatched junction bases: 11. The CDR3 spans 18 residues. Per the germline V gene, CDR1 is MNHEY and CDR2 is SVGEGT. The CDR3 sequence: CASSYSMVKTGEQETQYF. The CDR3, as DNA: TGTGCCAGCAGTTACTCGATGGTGAAGACAGGGGAACAAGAGACCCAGTACTTC.

V gene TRBV9 combines with J gene TRBJ2-1; unclear D gene. V gave up 1 base and J gave up 6 bases, with 8 bases separating them. There are 13 residues in the CDR3. The germline CDR1 and CDR2 sequences are SGDLS and YYNGEE. CDR3 DNA sequence: TGTGCCAGCAGCGTAACCACATCCAATGAGCAGTTCTTC. The encoded protein is CASSVTTSNEQFF.

This sequence joins TRBV7-9 and TRBJ2-1; TRBD1 aligns across 9 bases. The CDR3 sequence is 16 residues long. The junction had 12 bases not matched to a gene; V was cut back by 5 bases and J by 7 bases. Germline values: CDR1 SEHNR, CDR2 FQNEAQ (reference sequence). The CDR3 DNA reads as TGTGCCAGCAGCCCCCGGGGACAGGGATATGTAAATGAGCAGTTCTTC. Translated: CASSPRGQGYVNEQFF.

This clone was observed a handful of times. The chain recombines TRBV3-1 (or the pseudogene TRBV3-2) with TRBJ1-3; D is possibly TRBD1 (5 bases). Trimming left V 1 base short and J 1 base short, with 11 bases between. This CDR3 contains 16 residues. Germline values: CDR1 LGHDT, CDR2 YNNKEL (reference sequence). The CDR3 DNA reads TGTGCCAGCAGCCAAGGTACAGGACGTTCTGGAAACACCATATATTTT. Encoded protein: CASSQGTGRSGNTIYF.

The chain links TRBV10-3 to TRBJ1-6; TRBD1 matches 8 bases. The CDR3 has 14 residues. Germline lookup yields CDR1 ENHRY and CDR2 SYGVKD. Germline trimming cut 4 bases from V and 10 bases from J; bases unmatched to any gene: 6. The CDR3 bases are TGTGCCATCAGTGCAGGACAGGGTTGGTCACCCCTCCACTTT. Protein: CAISAGQGWSPLHF.

V and J are TRBV21-1 and TRBJ2-4; TRBD2 is taken as the D call from the table, unchecked against the DNA. TRBV21-1 counts as a pseudogene. The CDR3 has 20 amino acids. CDR3 amino acids: CASSERQLTSGRAPKNIQYF. The CDR3 bases are TGTGCCAGCAGCGAGAGACAGCTGACTAGCGGGAGGGCCCCCAAAAACATTCAGTACTTC.

This clone was seen a few times. The J gene is TRBJ2-7, the V gene TRBV14, with 12 bases fitting TRBD1. This CDR3 has 18 amino acids. Germline assignment: CDR1 SGHDN and CDR2 FVKESK. Trimming removed 1 base from V and 4 bases from J; junction bases left unmatched: 11. The CDR3 DNA is TGTGCCAGCAGCCAAGCGGCCCCGGGACAGGGGGCTTCTTACGAGCAGTACTTC. Its translation: CASSQAAPGQGASYEQYF.